A selection of T cell receptor beta chains follows, all from one sample in a study of T cell changes during pregnancy in multiple sclerosis. Some clones are missing from TCRdb's copy, which holds only in-frame ones; the method was immunoSEQ multiplex PCR. The table lists about 39,000 clones, 94% of them singletons. The sample in question was CD4+ T cells from peripheral blood mononuclear cells, obtained after pregnancy. These TCRs come from a female donor with multiple sclerosis, enrolled in a pregnancy study. The CDR3 runs from the conserved cysteine through the conserved F or W. Fields, in order: CDR3 protein, CDR3 DNA, J gene, clone size, V gene, D gene. A D gene is named only where the DNA matches it firmly. Clone size is not always given. Where it is, it says once, few, many or a class for expanded clones.

CDR3aa: CASSTNQQGPSGANVLTF; CDR3nt: TGTGCCAGTAGTACCAACCAACAGGGGCCGAGTGGGGCCAACGTCCTGACTTTC; j_gene: TRBJ2-6; abundance: once; v_gene: TRBV19; d_gene: TRBD1
CDR3aa: CASKPEDF; CDR3nt: TGTGCCAGCAAACCAGAAGACTTC; j_gene: TRBJ2-4; abundance: .; v_gene: TRBV2; d_gene: .
CDR3aa: CASSAEVQGPQETQYF; CDR3nt: TGTGCCAGCAGCGCAGAAGTGCAGGGCCCCCAAGAGACCCAGTACTTC; j_gene: TRBJ2-5; abundance: .; v_gene: TRBV9; d_gene: .
CDR3aa: CASSDVASTDTQYF; CDR3nt: TGTGCCAGCAGTGACGTAGCGAGCACAGATACGCAGTATTTT; j_gene: TRBJ2-3; abundance: .; v_gene: TRBV2; d_gene: .
CDR3aa: CASSPGQGDYNEQFF; CDR3nt: TGTGCCAGCAGCCCGGGACAGGGGGACTACAATGAGCAGTTCTTC; j_gene: TRBJ2-1; abundance: .; v_gene: TRBV28; d_gene: TRBD1
CDR3aa: CASSSDRLYEQYF; CDR3nt: TGTGCCAGCAGCTCCGACAGGCTCTACGAGCAGTACTTC; j_gene: TRBJ2-7; abundance: .; v_gene: TRBV11-2; d_gene: .
CDR3aa: CASSLEAENTIYF; CDR3nt: TGCGCCAGCAGCTTGGAGGCGGAAAACACCATATATTTT; j_gene: TRBJ1-3; abundance: once; v_gene: TRBV5-1; d_gene: .
CDR3aa: CASSLGGIGAYNEQFF; CDR3nt: TGTGCCAGCAGCCTCGGGGGGATTGGAGCCTACAATGAGCAGTTCTTC; j_gene: TRBJ2-1; abundance: .; v_gene: TRBV14; d_gene: TRBD2
CDR3aa: CASSSGTGTYQPQHF; CDR3nt: TGTGCCAGCAGTTCCGGGACAGGGACGTATCAGCCCCAGCATTTT; j_gene: TRBJ1-5; abundance: .; v_gene: TRBV27; d_gene: TRBD1
CDR3aa: CASSLVPGGTGELFF; CDR3nt: TGCGCCAGCAGCTTGGTTCCGGGAGGCACCGGGGAGCTGTTTTTT; j_gene: TRBJ2-2; abundance: .; v_gene: TRBV5-1; d_gene: TRBD2
CDR3aa: CASSGGTGPFSGANVLTF; CDR3nt: TGTGCCAGCAGCGGGGGGACAGGCCCATTCTCTGGGGCCAACGTCCTGACTTTC; j_gene: TRBJ2-6; abundance: .; v_gene: TRBV13; d_gene: TRBD1
CDR3aa: CASSAGVDTGELFF; CDR3nt: TGCGCCAGCAGCGCGGGGGTAGACACCGGGGAGCTGTTTTTT; j_gene: TRBJ2-2; abundance: once; v_gene: TRBV5-1; d_gene: TRBD2
CDR3aa: CASSAGVGQPQHF; CDR3nt: TGCGCCAGCAGTGCCGGGGTAGGGCAGCCCCAGCATTTT; j_gene: TRBJ1-5; abundance: .; v_gene: TRBV10-2; d_gene: .
CDR3aa: CASSGGRARSEKLFF; CDR3nt: TGTGCCAGCAGTGGGGGCAGGGCAAGGAGTGAAAAACTGTTTTTT; j_gene: TRBJ1-4; abundance: once; v_gene: TRBV25-1; d_gene: .
CDR3aa: CASSFTAGGPNEQFF; CDR3nt: TGTGCCAGCAGCTTTACAGCGGGGGGGCCCAATGAGCAGTTCTTC; j_gene: TRBJ2-1; abundance: once; v_gene: TRBV11-3; d_gene: TRBD2
CDR3aa: CASSGDQGAKTNEKLFF; CDR3nt: TGTGCCAGCAGCGGCGATCAGGGGGCTAAAACTAATGAAAAACTGTTTTTT; j_gene: TRBJ1-4; abundance: .; v_gene: TRBV9; d_gene: TRBD1
CDR3aa: CASWRGMNTEAFF; CDR3nt: TGTGCCAGCTGGCGCGGCATGAACACTGAAGCTTTCTTT; j_gene: TRBJ1-1; abundance: .; v_gene: TRBV6-1; d_gene: .
CDR3aa: CASRELAGVVGEQFF; CDR3nt: TGTGCCAGCAGAGAACTAGCGGGGGTGGTGGGTGAGCAGTTCTTC; j_gene: TRBJ2-1; abundance: once; v_gene: TRBV6-1; d_gene: TRBD2
CDR3aa: CAISESTAQGGHGYTF; CDR3nt: TGTGCCATCAGTGAGTCCACGGCTCAAGGGGGCCATGGCTACACCTTC; j_gene: TRBJ1-2; abundance: .; v_gene: TRBV10-3; d_gene: TRBD1
CDR3aa: CAFKLQGSGEAFF; CDR3nt: TGTGCCTTCAAATTACAGGGATCGGGTGAAGCTTTCTTT; j_gene: TRBJ1-1; abundance: .; v_gene: TRBV2; d_gene: .
CDR3aa: CASSYAGGYTEAFF; CDR3nt: TGTGCCAGCAGTTACGCGGGGGGTTACACTGAAGCTTTCTTT; j_gene: TRBJ1-1; abundance: .; v_gene: TRBV6-5; d_gene: .
CDR3aa: CASTRGGNSPLHF; CDR3nt: TGTGCCAGCACCAGAGGGGGTAATTCACCCCTCCACTTT; j_gene: TRBJ1-6; abundance: .; v_gene: TRBV27; d_gene: .
CDR3aa: CASSHQLTVTYYGYTF; CDR3nt: TGTGCCAGCAGCCACCAACTGACAGTCACTTACTATGGCTACACCTTC; j_gene: TRBJ1-2; abundance: .; v_gene: TRBV5-8; d_gene: .
CDR3aa: CASSITVSSGNTIYF; CDR3nt: TGTGCCAGTAGTATTACCGTTAGCTCTGGAAACACCATATATTTT; j_gene: TRBJ1-3; abundance: .; v_gene: TRBV19; d_gene: .
CDR3aa: CASSQPAGPQFF; CDR3nt: TGTGCCAGCAGCCAGCCTGCGGGACCGCAGTTCTTC; j_gene: TRBJ2-1; abundance: .; v_gene: TRBV14; d_gene: .
CDR3aa: CASSLRGGNSDTQYF; CDR3nt: TGTGCCAGCAGTTTGCGGGGTGGAAACTCAGATACGCAGTATTTT; j_gene: TRBJ2-3; abundance: .; v_gene: TRBV27; d_gene: .
CDR3aa: CASSFGVSGANEQFF; CDR3nt: TGTGCCAGCAGCTTCGGTGTTAGCGGGGCAAATGAGCAGTTCTTC; j_gene: TRBJ2-1; abundance: .; v_gene: TRBV7-9; d_gene: TRBD2
CDR3aa: CASGRGAGNSQETQYF; CDR3nt: TGTGCCAGCGGACGAGGAGCGGGGAACTCCCAAGAGACCCAGTACTTC; j_gene: TRBJ2-5; abundance: .; v_gene: TRBV11-1; d_gene: TRBD2
CDR3aa: CASSYRQDHDDEQYF; CDR3nt: TGTGCCAGCAGTTACCGACAAGACCATGACGACGAGCAGTACTTC; j_gene: TRBJ2-7; abundance: .; v_gene: TRBV6-5; d_gene: .
CDR3aa: CASSQGAGTPSYEQYF; CDR3nt: TGCGCCAGCAGCCAAGGTGCGGGGACGCCTTCCTACGAGCAGTACTTC; j_gene: TRBJ2-7; abundance: .; v_gene: TRBV4-1; d_gene: .
CDR3aa: CASSLSPPGHQTHNEQFF; CDR3nt: TGTGCCAGCAGCTTATCCCCACCCGGACACCAGACTCACAATGAGCAGTTCTTC; j_gene: TRBJ2-1; abundance: .; v_gene: TRBV13; d_gene: .
CDR3aa: CANPTTGQNTDTQYF; CDR3nt: TGTGCCAACCCGACCACTGGGCAGAACACAGATACGCAGTATTTT; j_gene: TRBJ2-3; abundance: .; v_gene: TRBV2; d_gene: .
CDR3aa: CASSGPLWGGSSNQPQHF; CDR3nt: TGCGCCAGCAGTGGCCCCCTCTGGGGGGGAAGTAGCAATCAGCCCCAGCATTTT; j_gene: TRBJ1-5; abundance: .; v_gene: TRBV10-1; d_gene: .
CDR3aa: CASSSSSGWAGETQYF; CDR3nt: TGTGCCAGCAGCTCCTCTAGCGGGTGGGCCGGAGAGACCCAGTACTTC; j_gene: TRBJ2-5; abundance: .; v_gene: TRBV9; d_gene: TRBD2
CDR3aa: CASSTGLAGFTGELFF; CDR3nt: TGTGCCAGCAGCACCGGACTAGCGGGCTTCACCGGGGAGCTGTTTTTT; j_gene: TRBJ2-2; abundance: .; v_gene: TRBV11-2; d_gene: TRBD2
CDR3aa: CASNSLREETQYF; CDR3nt: TGTGCCAGCAACTCTTTGCGGGAAGAGACCCAGTACTTC; j_gene: TRBJ2-5; abundance: .; v_gene: TRBV5-6; d_gene: .
CDR3aa: CAVQGWGTSYNSPLHF; CDR3nt: TGTGCCGTCCAGGGATGGGGCACGTCCTATAATTCACCCCTCCACTTT; j_gene: TRBJ1-6; abundance: .; v_gene: TRBV25-1; d_gene: .
CDR3aa: CASRPTSGTANSPLHF; CDR3nt: TGTGCCAGCAGGCCCACCTCCGGGACAGCTAATTCACCCCTCCACTTT; j_gene: TRBJ1-6; abundance: .; v_gene: TRBV2; d_gene: TRBD1
CDR3aa: CASSFWANYGYTF; CDR3nt: TGTGCCAGCAGCTTCTGGGCCAACTATGGCTACACCTTC; j_gene: TRBJ1-2; abundance: once; v_gene: TRBV7-2; d_gene: .
CDR3aa: CAWVAGGNEQFF; CDR3nt: TGTGCCTGGGTAGCGGGGGGGAATGAGCAGTTCTTC; j_gene: TRBJ2-1; abundance: once; v_gene: TRBV30; d_gene: TRBD2
CDR3aa: CSVGASGTTSYNEQFF; CDR3nt: TGCAGCGTTGGGGCCTCCGGGACAACCTCCTACAATGAGCAGTTCTTC; j_gene: TRBJ2-1; abundance: .; v_gene: TRBV29-1; d_gene: .
CDR3aa: CASQRQSSATDTQYF; CDR3nt: TGTGCCAGTCAGAGACAGAGCTCGGCGACAGATACGCAGTATTTT; j_gene: TRBJ2-3; abundance: .; v_gene: TRBV19; d_gene: .
CDR3aa: CASSLLRSSGGSTGELFF; CDR3nt: TGCGCCAGCAGCTTGTTACGGTCTAGCGGGGGGTCCACCGGGGAGCTGTTTTTT; j_gene: TRBJ2-2; abundance: .; v_gene: TRBV5-1; d_gene: TRBD2
CDR3aa: CAISAGEGYTF; CDR3nt: TGTGCCATCAGTGCAGGGGAGGGCTACACCTTC; j_gene: TRBJ1-2; abundance: .; v_gene: TRBV10-3; d_gene: .
CDR3aa: CASSQLAGGPPSSYNEQFF; CDR3nt: TGTGCCAGCTCACAGCTAGCGGGGGGGCCGCCGAGCTCCTACAATGAGCAGTTCTTC; j_gene: TRBJ2-1; abundance: .; v_gene: TRBV18; d_gene: TRBD2